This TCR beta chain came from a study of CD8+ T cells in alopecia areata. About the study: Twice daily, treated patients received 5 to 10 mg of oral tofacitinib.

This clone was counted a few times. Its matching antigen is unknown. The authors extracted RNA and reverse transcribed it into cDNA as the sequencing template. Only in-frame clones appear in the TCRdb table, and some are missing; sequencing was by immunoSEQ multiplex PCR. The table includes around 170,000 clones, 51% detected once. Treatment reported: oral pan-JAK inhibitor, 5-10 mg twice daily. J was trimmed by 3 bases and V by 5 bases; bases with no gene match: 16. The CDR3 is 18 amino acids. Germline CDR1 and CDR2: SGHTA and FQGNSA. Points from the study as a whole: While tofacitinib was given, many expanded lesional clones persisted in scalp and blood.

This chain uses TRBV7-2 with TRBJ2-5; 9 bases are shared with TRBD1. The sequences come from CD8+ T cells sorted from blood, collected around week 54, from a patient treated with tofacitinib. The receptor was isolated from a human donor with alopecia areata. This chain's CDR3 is CASSLTPSYRTGEETQYF. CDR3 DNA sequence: TGTGCCAGCAGCCTAACCCCCTCCTATAGGACAGGGGAAGAGACCCAGTACTTC.